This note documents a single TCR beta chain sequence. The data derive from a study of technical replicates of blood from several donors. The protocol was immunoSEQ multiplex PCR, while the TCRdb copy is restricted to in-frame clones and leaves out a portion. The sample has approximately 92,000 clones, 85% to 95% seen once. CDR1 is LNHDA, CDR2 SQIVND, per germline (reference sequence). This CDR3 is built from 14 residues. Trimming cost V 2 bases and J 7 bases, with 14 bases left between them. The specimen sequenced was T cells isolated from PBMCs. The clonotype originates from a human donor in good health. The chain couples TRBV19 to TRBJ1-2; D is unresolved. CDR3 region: CASSIPDRGSGYTF. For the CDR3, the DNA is TGTGCCAGTAGTATACCAGACCGGGGAAGTGGCTACACCTTC. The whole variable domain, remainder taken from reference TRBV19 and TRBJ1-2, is DGGITQSPKYLFRKEGQNVTLSCEQNLNHDAMYWYRQDPGQGLRLIYYSQIVNDFQKGDIAEGYSVSREKKESFPLTVTSAQKNPTAFYLCASSIPDRGSGYTFGSGTRLTVV.